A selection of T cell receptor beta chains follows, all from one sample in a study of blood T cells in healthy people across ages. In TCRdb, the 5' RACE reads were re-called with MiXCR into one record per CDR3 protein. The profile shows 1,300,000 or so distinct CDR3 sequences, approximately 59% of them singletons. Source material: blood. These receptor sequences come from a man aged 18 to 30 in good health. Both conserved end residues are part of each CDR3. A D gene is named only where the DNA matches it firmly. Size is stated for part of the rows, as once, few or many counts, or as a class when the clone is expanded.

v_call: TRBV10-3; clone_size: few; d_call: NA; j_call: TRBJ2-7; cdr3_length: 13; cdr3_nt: TGTGCCATCAGTGAGGGGGCCAACTACGAGCAGTACTTC; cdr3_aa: CAISEGANYEQYF
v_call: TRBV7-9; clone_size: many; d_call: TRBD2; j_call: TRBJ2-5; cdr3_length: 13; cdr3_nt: TGTGCCACCGGACTAGCGGGGCAAGAGACCCAGTACTTC; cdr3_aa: CATGLAGQETQYF
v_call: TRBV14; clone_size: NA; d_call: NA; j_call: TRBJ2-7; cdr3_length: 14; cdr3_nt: TGTGCCAGCAGCCATTATCAGGACCAATCCGAGCAGTACTTC; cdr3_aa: CASSHYQDQSEQYF
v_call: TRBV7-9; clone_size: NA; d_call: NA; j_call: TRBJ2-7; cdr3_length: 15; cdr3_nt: TGTGCCAGCAGCTTAGGCGCCTCCCCGCGCTACGAGCAGTACTTC; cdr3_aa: CASSLGASPRYEQYF
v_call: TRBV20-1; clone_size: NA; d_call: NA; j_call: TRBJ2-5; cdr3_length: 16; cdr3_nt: TGCAGTGCACCGAACCAAGGAGGTGGGGTTGGTGAGACCCAGTACTTC; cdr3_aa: CSAPNQGGGVGETQYF
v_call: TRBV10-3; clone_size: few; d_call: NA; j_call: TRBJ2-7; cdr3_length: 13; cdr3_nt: TGTGCCATCAGCACGACAGGTCCCAACGAGCAGTACTTC; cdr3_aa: CAISTTGPNEQYF
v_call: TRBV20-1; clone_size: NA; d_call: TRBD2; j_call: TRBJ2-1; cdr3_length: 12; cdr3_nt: TGCAGTGCTAGATCACCGGGGGGGGAGCAGTTCTTC; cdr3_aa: CSARSPGGEQFF
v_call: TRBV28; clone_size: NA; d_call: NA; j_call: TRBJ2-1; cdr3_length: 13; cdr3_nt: TGTGCCAGCAGCCGGTGGGAAGCTGGGGAGCAGTTCTTC; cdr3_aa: CASSRWEAGEQFF
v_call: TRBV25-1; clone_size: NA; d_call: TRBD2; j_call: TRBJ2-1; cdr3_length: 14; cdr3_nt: TGTGCCAGCAGTGAATATGGACTAGCGGGAAGCCAGTTCTTC; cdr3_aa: CASSEYGLAGSQFF
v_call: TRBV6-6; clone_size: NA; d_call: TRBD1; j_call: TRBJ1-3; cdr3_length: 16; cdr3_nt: TGTGCCAGCAGTCCCTACAGGGGGCCGGAGGGAAACACCATATATTTT; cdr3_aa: CASSPYRGPEGNTIYF
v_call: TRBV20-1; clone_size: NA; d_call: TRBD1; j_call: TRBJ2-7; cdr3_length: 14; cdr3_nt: TGCAGTGCTAGTTTGGGACAGGGCCCTTACGAGCAGTACTTC; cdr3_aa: CSASLGQGPYEQYF
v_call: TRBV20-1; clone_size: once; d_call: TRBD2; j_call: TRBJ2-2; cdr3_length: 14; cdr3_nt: TGCAGTGCTAGAGCGGGAGGGCCTTCCGGGGAGCTGTTTTTT; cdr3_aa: CSARAGGPSGELFF
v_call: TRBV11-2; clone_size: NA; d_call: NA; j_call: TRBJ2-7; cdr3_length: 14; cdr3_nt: TGTGCCAGCAGCTTTCCCGGGACGGTCTACGAGCAGTACTTC; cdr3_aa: CASSFPGTVYEQYF
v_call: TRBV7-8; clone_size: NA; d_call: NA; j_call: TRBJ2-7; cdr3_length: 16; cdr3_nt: TGTGCCAGCAGCTTAGCTAGCTACACCCCCTACAATGAGCAGTACTTC; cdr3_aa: CASSLASYTPYNEQYF
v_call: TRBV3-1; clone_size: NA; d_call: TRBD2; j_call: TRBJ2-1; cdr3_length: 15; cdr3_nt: TGTACCAGCAGCCAGCCTAGCGGCGGCTACAATGAGCAGTTCTTC; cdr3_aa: CTSSQPSGGYNEQFF
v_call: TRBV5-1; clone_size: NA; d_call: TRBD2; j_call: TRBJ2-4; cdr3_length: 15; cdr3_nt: TGCGCCAGCAGCACCGGGACTAGCGGGAGGAGGGAGCAGTACTTC; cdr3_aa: CASSTGTSGRREQYF
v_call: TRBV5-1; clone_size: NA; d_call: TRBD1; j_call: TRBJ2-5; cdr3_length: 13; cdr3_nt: TGCGCCAGCCGACAGGGGGCTGCGAAGACCCAGTACTTC; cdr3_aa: CASRQGAAKTQYF
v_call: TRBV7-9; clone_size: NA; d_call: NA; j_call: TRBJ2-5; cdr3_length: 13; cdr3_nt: TGTGCCAGCAGCTTAGGAATCAGGGAGACCCAGTACTTC; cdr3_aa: CASSLGIRETQYF
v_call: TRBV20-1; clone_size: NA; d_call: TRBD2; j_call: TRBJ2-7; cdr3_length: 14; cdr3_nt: TGCAGTGCTCCCAGCGGGAGGGGGGGCTACGAGCAGTACTTC; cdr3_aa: CSAPSGRGGYEQYF
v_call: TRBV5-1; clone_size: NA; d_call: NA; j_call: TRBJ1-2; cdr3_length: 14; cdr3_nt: TGCGCCAGCTGCCCCGGGATTTTGCACTATGGCTACACCTTC; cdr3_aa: CASCPGILHYGYTF
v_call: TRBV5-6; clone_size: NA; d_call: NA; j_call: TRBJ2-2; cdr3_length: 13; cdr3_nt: TGTGCCAGCAGCTTCGTGTTGGCCGGGGAGCTGTTTTTT; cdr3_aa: CASSFVLAGELFF
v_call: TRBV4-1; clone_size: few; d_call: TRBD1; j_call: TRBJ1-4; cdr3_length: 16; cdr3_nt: TGCGCCAGCAGCGCAGAACCGGGACAGCGGAATGAAAAACTGTTTTTT; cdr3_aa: CASSAEPGQRNEKLFF
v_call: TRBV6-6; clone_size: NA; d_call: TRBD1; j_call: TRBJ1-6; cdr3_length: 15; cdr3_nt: TGTGCCAGCAGTTACGGGGACAGGGGAAATTCACCCCTCCACTTT; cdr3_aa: CASSYGDRGNSPLHF
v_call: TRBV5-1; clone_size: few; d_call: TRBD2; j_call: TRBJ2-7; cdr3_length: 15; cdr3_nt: TGCGCCAGCAGCCCTGGGGGGACTAGCGTCTACGAGCAGTACTTC; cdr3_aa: CASSPGGTSVYEQYF
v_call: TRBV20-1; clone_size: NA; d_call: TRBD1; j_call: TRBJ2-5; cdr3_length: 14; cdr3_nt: TGCAGTGCTGTCGGGACAGGGGGCGAAGAGACCCAGTACTTC; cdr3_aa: CSAVGTGGEETQYF
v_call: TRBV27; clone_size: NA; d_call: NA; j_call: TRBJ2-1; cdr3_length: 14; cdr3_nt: TGTGCCAGCAGTTCAGGGGACCGGGGCCCCGAGCAGTTCTTC; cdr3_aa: CASSSGDRGPEQFF
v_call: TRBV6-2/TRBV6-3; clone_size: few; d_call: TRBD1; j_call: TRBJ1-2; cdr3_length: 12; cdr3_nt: TGTGCCATCGGGACAGGGGGCTTCGGCTACACCTTC; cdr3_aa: CAIGTGGFGYTF
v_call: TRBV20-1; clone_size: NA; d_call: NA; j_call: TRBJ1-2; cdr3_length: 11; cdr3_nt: TGCAGTGCCAGATCAGGCTATGGCTACACCTTC; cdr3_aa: CSARSGYGYTF
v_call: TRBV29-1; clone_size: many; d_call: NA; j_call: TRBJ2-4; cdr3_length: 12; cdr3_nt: TGCAGCGTTGGGGGGCCGCAAAACATTCAGTACTTC; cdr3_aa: CSVGGPQNIQYF
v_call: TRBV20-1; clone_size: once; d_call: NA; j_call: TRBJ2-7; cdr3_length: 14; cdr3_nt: TGCAGTGCCAAACGGGACGGGCCCTCCTACGAGCAGTACTTC; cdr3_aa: CSAKRDGPSYEQYF
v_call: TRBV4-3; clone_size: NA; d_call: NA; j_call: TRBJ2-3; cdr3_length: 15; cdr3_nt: TGCGCCAGCAGCCAAGTGGCTAGCGTGACAGATACGCAGTATTTT; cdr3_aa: CASSQVASVTDTQYF
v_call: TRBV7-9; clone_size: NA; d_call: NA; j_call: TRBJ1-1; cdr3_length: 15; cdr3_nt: TGTGCCAGCAGGGCCGTCTCGCGCTTGAACACTGAAGCTTTCTTT; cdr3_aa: CASRAVSRLNTEAFF
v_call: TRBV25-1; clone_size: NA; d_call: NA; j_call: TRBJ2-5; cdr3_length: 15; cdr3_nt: TGTGCCAGCAGCCAAGGGACGGACTCAGAAGAGACCCAGTACTTC; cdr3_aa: CASSQGTDSEETQYF
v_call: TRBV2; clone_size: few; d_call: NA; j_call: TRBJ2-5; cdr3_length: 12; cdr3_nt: TGTGCCAGCACTCCAGGGAGAGAGACCCAGTACTTC; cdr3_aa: CASTPGRETQYF
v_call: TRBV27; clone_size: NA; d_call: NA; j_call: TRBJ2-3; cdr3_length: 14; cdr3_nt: TGTGCCAGCAGTTTCGCGGAGACTACAGATACGCAGTATTTT; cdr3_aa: CASSFAETTDTQYF
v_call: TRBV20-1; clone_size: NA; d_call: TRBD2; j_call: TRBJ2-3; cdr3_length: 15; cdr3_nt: TGCAGTGCTCGAGGGACTAGAAGGGACCTAGATACGCAGTATTTT; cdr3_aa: CSARGTRRDLDTQYF
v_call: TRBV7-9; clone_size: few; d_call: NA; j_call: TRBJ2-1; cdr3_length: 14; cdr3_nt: TGTGCCAGCCAGATGACAGGGACTGGGGGTGAGCAGTTCTTC; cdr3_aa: CASQMTGTGGEQFF
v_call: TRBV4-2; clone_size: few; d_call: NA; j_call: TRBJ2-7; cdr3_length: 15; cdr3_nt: TGTGCCAGCAGCCTAAGACAGGGACTCTCCTACGAGCAGTACTTC; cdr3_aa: CASSLRQGLSYEQYF
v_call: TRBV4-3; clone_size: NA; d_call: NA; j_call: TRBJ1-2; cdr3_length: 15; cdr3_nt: TGCGCCAGCAGCCAAGATATAGAACAGGGATATGGCTACACCTTC; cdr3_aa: CASSQDIEQGYGYTF
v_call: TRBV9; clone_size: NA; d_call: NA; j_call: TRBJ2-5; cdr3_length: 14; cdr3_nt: TGTGCCAGCAGCGTAGTGAGCGGGCAAGAGACCCAGTACTTC; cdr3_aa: CASSVVSGQETQYF
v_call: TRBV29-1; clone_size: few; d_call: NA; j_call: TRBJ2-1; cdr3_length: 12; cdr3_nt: TGCAGCGTTGGGGTAGGGGCCAATGAGCAGTTCTTC; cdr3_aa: CSVGVGANEQFF